What follows are 8 T cell receptor beta chains derived from one specimen sequenced in a study of T cells after yellow fever vaccination. MiXCR, applied by TCRdb to the 5' RACE reads, yields one record per CDR3 protein. The sample yields some 110,000 distinct CDR3 sequences, 7.2% seen once. The input for sequencing was CD4+ T cells sorted from PBMCs, taken about 49 days after the first yellow fever vaccination. All receptors come from a man between 18 and 29 years old who received the YFV17D yellow fever vaccine.

This clonotype was seen repeatedly, ten times or more. The V gene is TRBV20-1, the J gene TRBJ1-1; D gene ambiguous. CDR1 is DFQATT and CDR2 is SNEGSKA in the germline V gene (reference sequence). The CDR3 contains 12 residues. Trimming removed 0 bases from V and 3 bases from J, with 5 bases in between. CDR3 sequence: CSAREGYTEAFF. DNA of the CDR3: TGCAGTGCTAGAGAAGGGTACACTGAAGCTTTCTTT.

In this sample, this clonotype turned up many times. The chain carries TRBV20-1 and TRBJ1-1; D is uncertain. The CDR3 is made up of 13 amino acids. V lost 3 bases and J lost 5, with 13 bases in between. Germline V gene data show CDR1 as DFQATT and CDR2 as SNEGSKA (reference sequence). CDR3 sequence (DNA): TGCAGTGCTAGCGGCAGTCTTGCAACTGAAGCTTTCTTT. Protein sequence: CSASGSLATEAFF.

CDR3 protein: CASSPLEGGNGYTF. CDR3 nucleotides: TGTGCCAGCTCACCCTTGGAGGGGGGAAATGGCTACACCTTC. The gene calls are TRBV18 and TRBJ1-2; weak D call: TRBD1 (6 bases). The CDR3 extends over 14 amino acids. Deletions cut 3 bases from V and 6 bases from J, with 14 bases between. The germline gives CDR1 KGHSH, CDR2 LQKENI.

In the case of this clonotype: A much larger clone lies a single base off, so this may be a read error. The V call is TRBV5-1, the J call TRBJ2-5; TRBD2 agrees at 11 bases. This CDR3 contains 15 residues. After removal of 4 bases from V and 5 bases from J, the junction contained 7 bases not matched to a gene. The germline V gene encodes CDR1 SGHRS and CDR2 YFSETQ. The CDR3 nucleotides read TGCGCCAGCAGCACCAGACTAGCGGGGCGTGAGACCCAGTACTTC. As protein: CASSTRLAGRETQYF. The full variable domain, in which reference TRBV5-1 and TRBJ2-5 provide the parts outside the CDR3, is KAGVTQTPRYLIKTRGQQVTLSCSPISGHRSVSWYQQTPGQGLQFLFEYFSETQRNKGNFPGRFSGRQFSNSRSEMNVSTLELGDSALYLCASSTRLAGRETQYFGPGTRLLVL.

The chain recombines TRBV4-1 with TRBJ1-1; TRBD1 is a possible D gene (5 bases). Germline loops: CDR1 MGHRA, CDR2 YSYEKL. V was clipped by 8 bases and J by 6 bases, with 16 bases between them. This CDR3 spans 13 amino acids. The chain's CDR3 is CASGDFRSAEAFF. CDR3 in DNA: TGCGCCAGCGGGGACTTTCGAAGCGCTGAAGCTTTCTTT.

The sample holds a few counts of this clonotype. The chain couples TRBV7-2 to TRBJ1-4; the D is unclear. Trimming cost V 6 bases and J 3 bases, with 11 bases left between them. Germline CDR1 and CDR2: SGHTA and FQGNSA. The CDR3 has 14 residues. The CDR3 bases are TGTGCCAGCAGTTCAGCGCCGGCTAATGAAAAACTGTTTTTT. The encoded protein is CASSSAPANEKLFF.

There are a few counts of this clonotype. The CDR3 nucleotides are TGTGCCAGCACCCGCCTTGGGTCTAACAATGAGCAGTTCTTC. It specifies CASTRLGSNNEQFF. This chain uses TRBV5-4 with TRBJ2-1; D ambiguous. The germline V and J ends were trimmed by 6 bases and 5 bases, with 15 bases remaining between them. Germline V CDR1 and CDR2: SGHNT, YYREEE (reference sequence). The CDR3 is made up of 14 amino acids.

This clonotype occurred a few times. The chain is built from TRBV7-2 and TRBJ1-2, with TRBD1 identical over 7 bases. With 5 bases clipped from V and 1 base from J, the junction kept 7 bases outside the gene matches. CDR3 length: 15 residues. Germline V gene data show CDR1 as SGHTA and CDR2 as FQGNSA. CDR3: CASSPDRSNNYGYTF. CDR3 DNA sequence: TGTGCCAGCAGCCCGGACAGGTCCAATAACTATGGCTACACCTTC.